Listed here are 27 T cell receptor beta chains from one sample, sequenced in a study of T cell repertoires in cytomegalovirus infection. Their specific antigens are unknown. MiXCR, applied by TCRdb to the reads, yields one record per CDR3 protein. This sample has about 830,000 distinct CDR3 sequences, with about 33% found just once. The starting material was cultured CD8+ T cells from PBMCs, obtained from culture after CMV antigen stimulation. Source of these receptors: a human donor in good health (CMV status not recorded). Some clones in this sample may be carry-over from other donors' samples.

This chain links TRBV29-1 with TRBJ1-2; TRBD1 agrees at 8 bases. V dropped 2 bases and J dropped 5; count of bases not matched to a gene: 4. The CDR3 consists of 13 residues. Germline CDR1 is SQVTM and CDR2 is ANQGSEA. CDR3 in DNA: TGCAGCGTTGAAACGGACAGGGATTATGGCTACACCTTC. Amino acids: CSVETDRDYGYTF.

This clonotype was seen only once. The chain combines TRBV25-1 with TRBJ2-2; a possible D gene is TRBD1 (6 bases). Germline V gene lookup returns CDR1 MGHDK and CDR2 SYGVNS. V lost 4 bases and J 0 bases, leaving 15 bases between the germline ends. This CDR3 has 17 amino acids. The DNA for the CDR3 is TGTGCCAGCAGTGTCACGTGGGACATATCGAACACCGGGGAGCTGTTTTTT. It codes for CASSVTWDISNTGELFF.

This clonotype turned up a few times. This chain uses TRBV15 with TRBJ2-2; possibly TRBD2 for D (7 bases). V shed 0 bases and J shed 2 bases, with 10 bases lying between them. The CDR3 runs 16 residues. Germline-derived CDR1 and CDR2 are LNHNV and YYDKDF (reference sequence). CDR3 nucleotide sequence: TGTGCCACCAGCAGAGATCGGGGGGCCAACACCGGGGAGCTGTTTTTT. This codes for CATSRDRGANTGELFF.

With regard to this clonotype: A much larger clone sits a single nucleotide away, making a read error possible. The V call is TRBV7-6, the J call TRBJ2-1; weak D call: TRBD1 (5 bases). This CDR3 has 16 amino acids. Germline V gene data show CDR1 as SGHVS and CDR2 as FNYEAQ. Trimming cost V 1 base and J 1 base, with 11 bases left between them. The CDR3 sequence is CASSLGGDASYNEQFF. The CDR3 DNA follows: TGTGCCAGCAGCTTAGGGGGCGATGCTTCCTACAATGAGCAGTTCTTC.

The chain combines TRBV6-1 with TRBJ2-3, with D hard to call. The CDR3 runs to 15 residues. Germline V gives CDR1 MNHNS, CDR2 SASEGT. Trimming removed 5 bases from V and 0 bases from J, with 12 bases in between. As DNA, the CDR3 is TGTGCCAGCAGTTACCTTTCAGAGAGCACAGATACGCAGTATTTT. This sequence encodes CASSYLSESTDTQYF.

The chain recombines TRBV27 with TRBJ1-5; a weak D match, TRBD1 (5 bases). The CDR3 sequence is 14 residues long. V lost 5 bases, J lost 3 bases, and 11 bases lay in between. Germline V lookup: CDR1 MNHEY, CDR2 SMNVEV (reference sequence). The CDR3 sequence is CASSDDRYNQPQHF. CDR3 in DNA: TGTGCCAGCAGTGACGACAGATACAATCAGCCCCAGCATTTT.

The chain joins TRBV27 to TRBJ2-2, with 7 bases lining up with TRBD2. The CDR3 sequence is 14 residues long. The germline gives CDR1 MNHEY, CDR2 SMNVEV (reference sequence). Germline trimming cut 3 bases from V and 6 bases from J; bases unmatched to any gene: 4. The CDR3 loop reads CASSFERGAGELFF. CDR3 nucleotide sequence: TGTGCCAGCAGTTTTGAACGGGGGGCCGGGGAGCTGTTTTTT.

The J gene is TRBJ2-7, the V gene TRBV6-5; D is unresolved. Germline CDR1 MNHEY, CDR2 SVGAGI. V was trimmed by 6 bases and J by 0 bases, leaving 15 bases between them. This CDR3 is 15 amino acids long. The CDR3 spells CASRFRREGSYEQYF. The CDR3 bases are TGTGCCAGCAGATTCCGACGCGAAGGCTCCTACGAGCAGTACTTC.

This clonotype was seen only a few times. The rearrangement joins TRBV5-4 to TRBJ2-6, with 7 bases aligning to TRBD1. The CDR3 consists of 15 residues. Germline CDR1 is SGHNT and CDR2 is YYREEE (reference sequence). V lost 0 bases and J lost 4; bases outside the gene matches: 1. Written as DNA, the CDR3 is TGTGCCAGCAGCTTGGAGACAGGGGGGGCCAACGTCCTGACTTTC. As protein: CASSLETGGANVLTF.

CDR3 in DNA: TGCGCCAGCAGCTCGCGACTAGCCGAGAACACCGGGGAGCTGTTTTTT. Its protein product is CASSSRLAENTGELFF. This chain joins TRBV5-1 and TRBJ2-2; 7 bases line up with TRBD2. The CDR3 consists of 16 residues. Per germline, CDR1 SGHRS and CDR2 YFSETQ. J lost 1 base, V lost 3 bases, and 6 bases had no gene match.

This clonotype came up a few times. The chain joins TRBV29-1 to TRBJ2-6; tentative D call: TRBD1 (6 bases). The CDR3 sequence is 15 residues long. In germline, CDR1 is SQVTM, CDR2 ANQGSEA. With 8 bases removed from V and 0 bases from J, the gap between germline ends came to 14 bases. The CDR3 DNA is TGCAGCCCGAGGACAGTAAGCTCTGGGGCCAACGTCCTGACTTTC. It codes for CSPRTVSSGANVLTF.

The gene calls are TRBV12-3 or TRBV12-4 and TRBJ2-5, with D maybe TRBD1 (6 bases). The CDR3 totals 12 residues. V lost 10 bases, J lost 5 bases, and 14 bases lay in between. CDR3 bases: TGTGCCACCGCAGGGGTGTTGGAGACCCAGTACTTC. It specifies CATAGVLETQYF.

This clonotype was observed a few times. The chain recombines TRBV6-5 with TRBJ1-5; D gene ambiguous. There are 14 residues in the CDR3. Germline V lookup: CDR1 MNHEY, CDR2 SVGAGI. V gave up 3 bases and J gave up 7 bases, with 13 bases separating them. The DNA for the CDR3 is TGTGCCAGCAGTTATAAAAGGGCCGGCCAGCCCCAGCATTTT. Protein: CASSYKRAGQPQHF.

This chain connects TRBV9 to TRBJ2-5; TRBD2 matches 8 bases. This CDR3 is built from 17 residues. J was trimmed by 1 base and V by 4 bases; bases with no gene match: 12. CDR1 SGDLS and CDR2 YYNGEE come from the germline V gene. DNA of the CDR3: TGTGCCAGCAGCCCAGGGGATAGCGGGAACCCCCAAGAGACCCAGTACTTC. Translation: CASSPGDSGNPQETQYF.

The chain couples TRBV4-2 to TRBJ2-5; possibly TRBD2 for D (6 bases). Germline loops: CDR1 LGHNA, CDR2 YNFKEQ. V was pared by 1 base and J by 1 base, with 13 bases between. This CDR3 spans 16 amino acids. DNA of the CDR3: TGTGCCAGCAGCCAAGGTACCGGGACTGTCCAAGAGACCCAGTACTTC. This sequence encodes CASSQGTGTVQETQYF.

V is TRBV28 and J is TRBJ2-1; the D call may be TRBD1 or TRBD2 (5 bases each). The CDR3 has 15 residues. Germline CDR1 and CDR2: MDHEN and SYDVKM. Trimming stripped 8 bases from V and 1 base from J, with 15 bases between. The CDR3 nucleotides are TGTGCCAGCTACGATCCTGGGACGTCCTACAATGAGCAGTTCTTC. Translating it yields CASYDPGTSYNEQFF.

In this sample, this clonotype turned up a few times. This sequence joins TRBV2 and TRBJ1-1, with D uncertain. V shed 7 bases and J shed 8 bases, with 20 bases lying between them. The CDR3 covers 14 residues. Germline V gene lookup returns CDR1 SNHLY and CDR2 FYNNEI. CDR3 protein: CASTPWEGTIEAFF. In DNA, the CDR3 is TGTGCCAGCACCCCCTGGGAGGGTACAATAGAAGCTTTCTTT. The whole variable domain, filled in from reference TRBV2 and TRBJ1-1, reads EPEVTQTPSHQVTQMGQEVILRCVPISNHLYFYWYRQILGQKVEFLVSFYNNEISEKSEIFDDQFSVERPDGSNFTLKIRSTKLEDSAMYFCASTPWEGTIEAFFGQGTRLTVV.

There are many counts of this clonotype. The V gene is TRBV5-6, the J gene TRBJ1-2; maybe TRBD1 (5 bases). V was clipped by 1 base and J by 5 bases, with 9 bases between them. The CDR3 length is 13 residues. From germline, CDR1 is SGHDT and CDR2 YYEEEE. CDR3 in amino acids: CASSLKAGYGYTF. The DNA of the CDR3 is TGTGCCAGCAGCTTGAAGGCAGGGTATGGCTACACCTTC. Full variable domain (outside the CDR3, taken from reference TRBV5-6 and TRBJ1-2): DAGVTQSPTHLIKTRGQQVTLRCSPKSGHDTVSWYQQALGQGPQFIFQYYEEEERQRGNFPDRFSGHQFPNYSSELNVNALLLGDSALYLCASSLKAGYGYTFGSGTRLTVV.

The rearrangement links TRBV12-3 or TRBV12-4 to TRBJ2-1, with 11 bases fitting TRBD2. CDR3 length equals 14 residues. The V and J ends lost 2 bases and 9 bases, in that order; junction bases with no gene match: 3. CDR3: CASSLLAGGFEQFF. CDR3 in DNA: TGTGCCAGCAGTTTACTAGCGGGGGGATTTGAGCAGTTCTTC.

This clonotype was seen only once. The chain carries TRBV27 and TRBJ2-7; no reliable D call. Per the germline V gene, CDR1 is MNHEY and CDR2 is SMNVEV (reference sequence). This CDR3 has 13 residues. Trimming left V 4 bases short and J 4 bases short, with 11 bases between. The CDR3 loop reads CASSSDTGYEQYF. For the CDR3, the DNA is TGTGCCAGCAGTTCCGATACCGGTTACGAGCAGTACTTC.

V is TRBV9 and J is TRBJ1-2, with 9 bases aligning to TRBD1. Germline CDR1 is SGDLS and CDR2 is YYNGEE. Losses at the gene ends were 5 bases for V and 6 bases for J; bases not matched to a gene: 11. The CDR3 contains 15 residues. CDR3 sequence: CASSGWDRVIDGYTF. DNA of the CDR3: TGTGCCAGCAGTGGATGGGACAGGGTGATCGATGGCTACACCTTC.

This clonotype was seen only a few times. The CDR3 nucleotides are TGTGCCAGCAGTGTGCTGGGACCCCACACAGATACGCAGTATTTT. The encoded protein is CASSVLGPHTDTQYF. This chain uses TRBV7-2 with TRBJ2-3; D assignment may be TRBD1 or TRBD2 (5 bases each). CDR1 SGHTA and CDR2 FQGNSA come from the germline V gene. CDR3 length: 15 amino acids. Trimming shortened V by 6 bases and J by 2 bases, and 15 bases separated the two germline ends. Drawing the rest from reference TRBV7-2 and TRBJ2-3, the complete variable domain is GAGVSQSPSNKVTEKGKDVELRCDPISGHTALYWYRQSLGQGLEFLIYFQGNSAPDKSGLPSDRFSAERTGGSVSTLTIQRTQQEDSAVYLCASSVLGPHTDTQYFGPGTRLTVL.

The J gene is TRBJ1-2, the V gene TRBV5-5; D may be TRBD1 (5 bases). The CDR3 is made up of 19 amino acids. Germline loops: CDR1 SGHKS, CDR2 YYEKEE (reference sequence). With 4 bases removed from V and 3 bases from J, the gap between germline ends came to 28 bases. DNA for the CDR3: TGTGCCAGCAGCCGGACCTTGGGCAGGGTACTAGGAGAAGACTATGGCTACACCTTC. It codes for CASSRTLGRVLGEDYGYTF.

Only a few counts were recorded for this clonotype. The chain links TRBV6-5 to TRBJ1-6; D is perhaps TRBD1 (5 bases). Germline V gene data show CDR1 as MNHEY and CDR2 as SVGAGI. The V end lost 2 bases, the J end lost 7 bases, and 12 bases lay between the germline ends. The CDR3 contains 15 residues. The CDR3 loop reads CASSYTGTENSPLHF. The CDR3 region has the DNA TGTGCCAGCAGTTACACCGGGACGGAAAATTCACCCCTCCACTTT.

On this clonotype itself: A much larger clonotype is one base distant, so this may be a read error. The genes are TRBV7-6 and TRBJ2-1; 10 nucleotides agree with TRBD2. Germline trimming cut 4 bases from V and 8 bases from J; bases unmatched to any gene: 5. The CDR3 is made up of 14 amino acids. Germline values: CDR1 SGHVS, CDR2 FNYEAQ. Here the CDR3 DNA reads TGTGCCAGCAGCTCGGGACTAGCGAACGATGAGCAGTTCTTC. Encoded protein: CASSSGLANDEQFF.

This clonotype came up many times. The V and J genes are TRBV11-2 and TRBJ2-1; 12 bases map to TRBD2. Germline V gene lookup returns CDR1 SGHAT and CDR2 FQNNGV. The CDR3 covers 17 residues. V trimming: 3 bases; J trimming: 6 bases; junction bases outside the gene matches: 9. As DNA, the CDR3 is TGTGCCAGCAGCTTTTGGACTAGCGGGGAAGAGGGCAATGAGCAGTTCTTC. Protein sequence: CASSFWTSGEEGNEQFF.

This chain joins TRBV4-1 and TRBJ2-2; TRBD2 agrees at 7 bases. The V segment lost 0 bases and the J segment 4 bases; nucleotides outside the gene matches: 5. The CDR3 is made up of 16 amino acids. From germline, CDR1 is MGHRA and CDR2 YSYEKL. The CDR3: CASSQEKGGPTGELFF. CDR3 DNA sequence: TGCGCCAGCAGCCAAGAAAAGGGAGGGCCCACCGGGGAGCTGTTTTTT.